This entry lists 12 T cell receptor beta chains sequenced from one sample in a study of OX40 agonist ivuxolimab in advanced cancers. The data were produced by immunoSEQ multiplex PCR, yet TCRdb's version contains in-frame clones alone and is incomplete. The table lists roughly 80,000 clones, 80% to 90% of them singletons. The starting material was CD4+ or CD8+ T cells sorted from blood, obtained in a trial of the OX40 agonist ivuxolimab. These receptors originate from an adult with an advanced solid tumor such as melanoma, head and neck, liver or kidney cancer.

The chain is built from TRBV9 and TRBJ2-2; 9 bases agree with TRBD2. Germline loops: CDR1 SGDLS, CDR2 YYNGEE. The V gene end was trimmed by 3 bases and the J gene end by 2 bases; junction bases not matched to a gene: 11. The CDR3 runs 18 residues. The CDR3 region is CASSGDRAGGENTGELFF. In DNA form, the CDR3 reads TGTGCCAGCAGCGGGGATCGAGCGGGGGGCGAAAACACCGGGGAGCTGTTTTTT.

J is TRBJ1-2 and V is TRBV2; no clear D. V was clipped by 4 bases and J by 1 base, with 10 bases between them. Germline assignment: CDR1 SNHLY and CDR2 FYNNEI. The CDR3 length is 14 residues. CDR3 residues: CASSGWGVNYGYTF. The CDR3 region has the DNA TGTGCCAGCAGTGGCTGGGGAGTTAACTATGGCTACACCTTC.

The chain's CDR3 is CASSFGDTRNYGYTF. The CDR3 coding sequence is TGCGCCAGCAGCTTCGGCGACACCCGAAACTATGGCTACACCTTC. The rearrangement joins TRBV5-1 to TRBJ1-2; no reliable D call. The V gene lost 2 bases and the J gene lost 2 bases, with 13 bases spanning the gap. The germline V gene encodes CDR1 SGHRS and CDR2 YFSETQ. CDR3 length: 15 residues.

This chain connects TRBV5-1 to TRBJ2-7; TRBD2 matches at 9 bases. The V gene end was trimmed by 2 bases and the J gene end by 3 bases; junction bases not matched to a gene: 9. Germline V gene sequence: CDR1 SGHRS, CDR2 YFSETQ. CDR3 length: 16 amino acids. As DNA, the CDR3 is TGCGCCAGCAGCTTCAAGACTAGCGGAACCCTCTACGAGCAGTACTTC. Translation: CASSFKTSGTLYEQYF. The complete variable domain, with remaining parts taken from reference TRBV5-1 and TRBJ2-7, reads KAGVTQTPRYLIKTRGQQVTLSCSPISGHRSVSWYQQTPGQGLQFLFEYFSETQRNKGNFPGRFSGRQFSNSRSEMNVSTLELGDSALYLCASSFKTSGTLYEQYFGPGTRLTVT.

V usage is TRBV9 and J usage is TRBJ2-1, with TRBD1 matching 9 bases. This CDR3 spans 15 amino acids. Germline V CDR1 and CDR2: SGDLS, YYNGEE. V was pared by 4 bases and J by 12 bases, with 14 bases of the junction left unmatched. The CDR3 reads CASSNPGTGSMGQFF. The CDR3 DNA is TGTGCCAGCAGCAATCCCGGGACAGGGTCAATGGGGCAGTTCTTC.

The CDR3 sequence is CASSLNGQGAGNTIYF. CDR3 nucleotides: TGTGCCAGCAGCTTGAACGGACAGGGGGCCGGAAACACCATATATTTT. The V call is TRBV7-3, the J call TRBJ1-3; TRBD1 agrees at 11 bases. In germline, CDR1 is SGHTA, CDR2 FQGTGA. The V and J ends lost 3 bases and 4 bases, in that order; junction bases with no gene match: 5. CDR3 size: 16 residues.

The chain couples TRBV2 to TRBJ1-2; no clear D gene. Germline CDR1 and CDR2: SNHLY and FYNNEI. Trimming took 6 bases from V and 0 from J, leaving 8 bases between them. The CDR3 contains 13 residues. The DNA for the CDR3 is TGTGCCAGCAGGGCAGACCCTAACTATGGCTACACCTTC. As protein: CASRADPNYGYTF.

The rearrangement uses TRBV6-1 and TRBJ2-5, with D maybe TRBD1 (6 bases). V gave up 6 bases and J gave up 2 bases, with 16 bases separating them. This CDR3 has 15 residues. Germline CDR1 and CDR2: MNHNS and SASEGT. The CDR3 bases are TGTGCCAGCAGAAAGAACTACAGGGTACAAGAGACCCAGTACTTC. Translation: CASRKNYRVQETQYF.

This chain connects TRBV14 to TRBJ2-1, with 8 bases that match TRBD2. This CDR3 has 17 amino acids. J was trimmed by 0 bases and V by 1 base; bases with no gene match: 5. Germline-derived CDR1 and CDR2 are SGHDN and FVKESK. This chain's CDR3 is CASSQGTSLSSYNEQFF. The CDR3, as DNA: TGTGCCAGCAGCCAAGGGACTAGCCTTAGCTCCTACAATGAGCAGTTCTTC.

The CDR3 region has the DNA TGTGCCAGTAGTGCATCGCAGGGATCGGGGACCCAGTACTTC. Its protein product is CASSASQGSGTQYF. This rearrangement joins TRBV19 to TRBJ2-5, with D maybe TRBD1 (5 bases). CDR3 size: 14 residues. Trimming left V 5 bases short and J 7 bases short, with 17 bases between. Germline-derived CDR1 and CDR2 are LNHDA and SQIVND (reference sequence).

About this clone: The same CDR3 is also encoded by other DNA sequences in this sample. The genes are TRBV20-1 and TRBJ1-5; D gene ambiguous. This CDR3 contains 9 residues. Per the germline V gene, CDR1 is DFQATT and CDR2 is SNEGSKA (reference sequence). Trimming left V 5 bases short and J 9 bases short, with 5 bases between. CDR3: CSAGRPQHF. The CDR3 DNA is TGCAGTGCTGGGAGGCCCCAGCATTTT.

This rearrangement joins TRBV5-6 to TRBJ2-2; perhaps TRBD1 as D (6 bases). The CDR3 covers 15 residues. V was pared by 7 bases and J by 0 bases, with 13 bases between. Germline values: CDR1 SGHDT, CDR2 YYEEEE. In nucleotides, the CDR3 is TGTGCCAGCCGCCTCAGGGGCCCGAACACCGGGGAGCTGTTTTTT. Residues: CASRLRGPNTGELFF.